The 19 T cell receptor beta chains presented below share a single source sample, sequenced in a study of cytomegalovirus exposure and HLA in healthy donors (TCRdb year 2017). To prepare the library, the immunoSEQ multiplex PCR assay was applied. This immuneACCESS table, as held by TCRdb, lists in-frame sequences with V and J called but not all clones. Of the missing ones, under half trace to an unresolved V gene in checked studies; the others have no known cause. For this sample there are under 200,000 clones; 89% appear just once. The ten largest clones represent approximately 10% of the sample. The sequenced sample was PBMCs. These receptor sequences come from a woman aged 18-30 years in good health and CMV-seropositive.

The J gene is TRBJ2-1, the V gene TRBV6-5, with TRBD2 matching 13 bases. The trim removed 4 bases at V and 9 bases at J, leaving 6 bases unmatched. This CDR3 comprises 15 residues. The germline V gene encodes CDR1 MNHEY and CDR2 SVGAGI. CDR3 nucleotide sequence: TGTGCCAGCAGTTTCGGACTAGCGGGAGTGGGTGAGCAGTTCTTC. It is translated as CASSFGLAGVGEQFF.

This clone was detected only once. The CDR3 bases are TGTGCCAGCAGCCAAGCTGGGGGAACAGGGGGCCCTGAAAAACTGTTTTTT. This translates into CASSQAGGTGGPEKLFF. The rearrangement uses TRBV4-2 and TRBJ1-4; the match to TRBD1 covers 9 bases. The germline CDR1 and CDR2 sequences are LGHNA and YNFKEQ. With 1 base clipped from V and 7 bases from J, the junction kept 10 bases outside the gene matches. This CDR3 spans 17 amino acids.

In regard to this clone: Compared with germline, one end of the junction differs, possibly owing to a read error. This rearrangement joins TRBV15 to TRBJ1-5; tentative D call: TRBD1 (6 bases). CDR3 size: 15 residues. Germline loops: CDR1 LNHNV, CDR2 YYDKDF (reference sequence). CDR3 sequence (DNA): TGTGCCACCAGAAGAGGAGGGGGTAACAATCAGCCCCAGCATTTT. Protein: CATRRGGGNNQPQHF. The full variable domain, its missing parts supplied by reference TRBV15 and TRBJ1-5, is DAMVIQNPRYQVTQFGKPVTLSCSQTLNHNVMYWYQQKSSQAPKLLFHYYDKDFNNEADTPDNFQSRRPNTSFCFLDIRSPGLGDTAMYLCATRRGGGNNQPQHFGDGTRLSIL.

DNA of the CDR3: TGCGCCAGCAGCTTGGAAGGGGGGGTTAGCACTGAAGCTTTCTTT. It is translated as CASSLEGGVSTEAFF. V is TRBV5-1 and J is TRBJ1-1, with a weak D call TRBD1 (6 bases). This CDR3 comprises 15 residues. Germline V gene sequence: CDR1 SGHRS, CDR2 YFSETQ. The V end was cut by 0 bases, the J end by 4 bases, with 13 bases between. The full variable domain, rest sourced from reference TRBV5-1 and TRBJ1-1, is KAGVTQTPRYLIKTRGQQVTLSCSPISGHRSVSWYQQTPGQGLQFLFEYFSETQRNKGNFPGRFSGRQFSNSRSEMNVSTLELGDSALYLCASSLEGGVSTEAFFGQGTRLTVV.

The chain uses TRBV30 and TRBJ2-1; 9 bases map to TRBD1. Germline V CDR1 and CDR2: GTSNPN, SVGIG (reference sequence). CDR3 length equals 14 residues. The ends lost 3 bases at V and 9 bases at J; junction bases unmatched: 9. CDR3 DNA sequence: TGTGCCTGGAGCCCGGGACAGGGTGGCGGTGAGCAGTTCTTC. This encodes CAWSPGQGGGEQFF.

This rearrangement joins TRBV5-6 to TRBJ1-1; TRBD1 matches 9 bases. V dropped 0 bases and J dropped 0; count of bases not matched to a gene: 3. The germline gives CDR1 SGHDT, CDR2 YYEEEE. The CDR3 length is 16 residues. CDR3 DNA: TGTGCCAGCAGCTTGGATACAGGGGGCTTGAACACTGAAGCTTTCTTT. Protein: CASSLDTGGLNTEAFF.

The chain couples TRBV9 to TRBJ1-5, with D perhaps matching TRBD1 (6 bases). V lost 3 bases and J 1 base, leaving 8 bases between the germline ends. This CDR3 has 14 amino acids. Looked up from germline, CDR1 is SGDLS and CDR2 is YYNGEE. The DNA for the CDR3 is TGTGCCAGCAGCGGGGACACCAGCAATCAGCCCCAGCATTTT. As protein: CASSGDTSNQPQHF.

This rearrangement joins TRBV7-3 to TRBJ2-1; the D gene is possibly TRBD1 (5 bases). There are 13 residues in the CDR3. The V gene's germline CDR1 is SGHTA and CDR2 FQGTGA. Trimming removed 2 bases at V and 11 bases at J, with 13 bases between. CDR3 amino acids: CASSLEGQGKQFF. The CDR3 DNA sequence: TGTGCCAGCAGCTTAGAAGGGCAGGGTAAGCAGTTCTTC.

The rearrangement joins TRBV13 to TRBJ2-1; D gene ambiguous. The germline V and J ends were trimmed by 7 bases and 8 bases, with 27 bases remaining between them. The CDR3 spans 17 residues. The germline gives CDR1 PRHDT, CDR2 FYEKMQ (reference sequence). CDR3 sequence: CASTTLIDTRMGHEQFF. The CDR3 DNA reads TGTGCCAGCACCACCCTGATAGACACCCGGATGGGTCATGAGCAGTTCTTC. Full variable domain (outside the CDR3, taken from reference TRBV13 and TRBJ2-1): AAGVIQSPRHLIKEKRETATLKCYPIPRHDTVYWYQQGPGQDPQFLISFYEKMQSDKGSIPDRFSAQQFSDYHSELNMSSLELGDSALYFCASTTLIDTRMGHEQFFGPGTRLTVL.

In nucleotides, the CDR3 is TGTGCCAGCAGCTTAACAACAGGGGCTCACGAGCAGTACTTC. Its protein is CASSLTTGAHEQYF. The chain is built from TRBV7-9 and TRBJ2-7, with 7 bases lining up with TRBD1. The CDR3 sequence is 14 residues long. V was pared by 2 bases and J by 5 bases, with 6 bases of the junction left unmatched. Looked up from germline, CDR1 is SEHNR and CDR2 is FQNEAQ (reference sequence).

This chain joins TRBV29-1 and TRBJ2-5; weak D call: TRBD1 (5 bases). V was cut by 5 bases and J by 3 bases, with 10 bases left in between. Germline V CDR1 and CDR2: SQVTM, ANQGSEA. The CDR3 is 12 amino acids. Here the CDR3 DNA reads TGCAGCGTTACGTTCAGGGAAGAGACCCAGTACTTC. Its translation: CSVTFREETQYF.

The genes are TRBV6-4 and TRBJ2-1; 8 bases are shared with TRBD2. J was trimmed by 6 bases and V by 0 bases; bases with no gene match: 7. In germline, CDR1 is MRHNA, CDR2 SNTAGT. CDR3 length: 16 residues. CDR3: CASSDSAGVGGNEQFF. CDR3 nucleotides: TGTGCCAGCAGTGACTCAGCGGGAGTAGGGGGCAATGAGCAGTTCTTC.

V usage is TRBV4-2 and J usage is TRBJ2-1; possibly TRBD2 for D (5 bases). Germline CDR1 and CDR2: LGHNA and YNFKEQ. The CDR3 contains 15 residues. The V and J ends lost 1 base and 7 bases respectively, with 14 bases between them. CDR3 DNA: TGTGCCAGCAGCCAAGTCGTGGCTAGCATAAATGAGCAGTTCTTC. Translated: CASSQVVASINEQFF.

CDR3 region: CASSLALDSEKETQYF. The DNA for the CDR3 is TGTGCCAGCAGCTTAGCGTTAGACAGCGAAAAAGAGACCCAGTACTTC. The chain uses TRBV7-2 and TRBJ2-5; D perhaps matches TRBD1 (5 bases). Germline V gene lookup returns CDR1 SGHTA and CDR2 FQGNSA. This CDR3 spans 16 amino acids. V dropped 0 bases and J dropped 3 bases, with 14 bases sitting between them.

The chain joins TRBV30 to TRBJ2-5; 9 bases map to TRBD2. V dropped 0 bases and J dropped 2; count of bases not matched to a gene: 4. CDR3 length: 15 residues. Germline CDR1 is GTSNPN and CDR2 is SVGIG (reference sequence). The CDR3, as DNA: TGTGCCTGGAGTGTAGGGCTAGCGGGGCAAGAGACCCAGTACTTC. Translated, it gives CAWSVGLAGQETQYF.

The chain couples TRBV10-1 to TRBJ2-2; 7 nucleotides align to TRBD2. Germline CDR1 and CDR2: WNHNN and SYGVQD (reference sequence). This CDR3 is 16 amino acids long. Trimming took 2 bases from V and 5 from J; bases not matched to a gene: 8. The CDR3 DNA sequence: TGCGCCAGCAGTGAGGAACGACTAGCACGGACCGGGGAGCTGTTTTTT. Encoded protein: CASSEERLARTGELFF.

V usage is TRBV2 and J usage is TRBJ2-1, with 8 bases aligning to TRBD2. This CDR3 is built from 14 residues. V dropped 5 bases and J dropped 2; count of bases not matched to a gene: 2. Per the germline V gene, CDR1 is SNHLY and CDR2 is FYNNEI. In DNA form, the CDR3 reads TGTGCCAGCAGTACTAGCGGTACCTACAATGAGCAGTTCTTC. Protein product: CASSTSGTYNEQFF. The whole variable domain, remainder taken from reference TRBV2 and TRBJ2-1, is EPEVTQTPSHQVTQMGQEVILRCVPISNHLYFYWYRQILGQKVEFLVSFYNNEISEKSEIFDDQFSVERPDGSNFTLKIRSTKLEDSAMYFCASSTSGTYNEQFFGPGTRLTVL.

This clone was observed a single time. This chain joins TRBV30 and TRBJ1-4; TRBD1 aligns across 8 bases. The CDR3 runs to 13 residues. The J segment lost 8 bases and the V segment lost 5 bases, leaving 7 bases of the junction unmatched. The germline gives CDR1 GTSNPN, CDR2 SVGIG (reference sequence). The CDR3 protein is CAWARTGKEKLFF. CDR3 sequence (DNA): TGTGCCTGGGCAAGGACAGGGAAGGAAAAACTGTTTTTT.

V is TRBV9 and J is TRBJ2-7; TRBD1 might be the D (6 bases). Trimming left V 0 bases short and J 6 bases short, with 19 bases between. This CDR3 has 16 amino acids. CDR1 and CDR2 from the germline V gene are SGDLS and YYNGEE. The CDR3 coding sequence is TGTGCCAGCAGCGTAGGATGGGGGCCCCAAACAATCGAGCAGTACTTC. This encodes CASSVGWGPQTIEQYF.